This T cell receptor beta chain originates from a study of shared clonotypes between healthy human individuals. Regarding the study as a whole: Enrolling few donors narrowed the genetic and exposure-history diversity that was represented. Relative to their counterparts shared across all four donors, non-shared clonotypes exhibited diminished generation probabilities.

Comments on this clone: Its cognate antigen is unknown.

Assay used: immunoSEQ multiplex PCR; TCRdb lists only in-frame clones, some missing. The table has 2,500,000 or so clones, approximately 92% seen once; the top ten hold 0.14%. The CDR3 has 14 amino acids. From germline, CDR1 is MNHNS and CDR2 SASEGT. V dropped 3 bases and J dropped 6; count of bases not matched to a gene: 3. The V gene is TRBV6-1, the J gene TRBJ1-5; 9 bases map to TRBD1. The sequenced material came from naive CD4+ T cells sorted from blood. The subset denotes: CD45RA+ positively selected. This sequence was found in a man between 18 and 35 years old in good health. CDR3 sequence: CASSDRTGAQPQHF. The CDR3 DNA follows: TGTGCCAGCAGTGACCGGACAGGGGCTCAGCCCCAGCATTTT.